The 8 T cell receptor beta chains below come from one sample, sequenced in a study of immune characterization of retroperitoneal liposarcoma. TCRdb redid the calling of the PCR reads with MiXCR, one entry per CDR3 protein. The profile shows 10,000 to 13,000 distinct CDR3 sequences, roughly a quarter of them singletons. Sequenced input: tumor tissue. These receptors were collected from a male donor with retroperitoneal liposarcoma.

This clonotype came up a few times. V gene TRBV6-1 combines with J gene TRBJ2-1; 7 positions match TRBD2. Germline values: CDR1 MNHNS, CDR2 SASEGT. V trimming: 6 bases; J trimming: 9 bases; junction bases outside the gene matches: 8. The CDR3 is made up of 13 amino acids. In DNA form, the CDR3 reads TGTGCCAGCAGGCTAGCGGTGTGGAGTGAGCAGTTCTTC. Protein: CASRLAVWSEQFF.

This clonotype was observed a handful of times. V gene TRBV24-1 combines with J gene TRBJ2-1; D is possibly TRBD1 or TRBD2 (6 bases each). The germline gives CDR1 KGHDR, CDR2 SFDVKD. V shed 10 bases and J shed 0 bases, with 15 bases lying between them. CDR3 length equals 15 residues. CDR3 loop: CATAQGTHSYNEQFF. In nucleotides, the CDR3 is TGTGCCACTGCCCAGGGGACTCACTCCTACAATGAGCAGTTCTTC.

This clonotype was seen a few times. This chain joins TRBV6-1 and TRBJ2-1; 12 nucleotides match TRBD1. The J call is in doubt because the DNA end fits TRBJ2-7 better. The germline gives CDR1 MNHNS, CDR2 SASEGT. The CDR3 totals 20 residues. CDR3 sequence reads: CASSVLPGQGAPGSVYEQYF. The CDR3 DNA sequence: TGTGCCAGCAGTGTTTTGCCGGGACAGGGGGCCCCGGGTAGCGTATACGAGCAGTACTTC.

The table lists this clonotype with many counts. The chain is built from TRBV6-1 and TRBJ2-5; 7 bases map to TRBD2. The J call may be faulty, since TRBJ2-7 better matches the DNA end. The length of the CDR3 is 14 residues. Germline values: CDR1 MNHNS, CDR2 SASEGT. The CDR3 nucleotides read TGTGCCAGCAGGATAAGCGGGACCTATCCCGAGCAGTACTTC. Translation: CASRISGTYPEQYF.

In this sample, this clonotype turned up many times. This chain joins TRBV11-3 and TRBJ2-3; the D gene is possibly TRBD2 (5 bases). From germline, CDR1 is SGHNT and CDR2 YENEEA. Trimming left V 3 bases short and J 3 bases short, with 10 bases between. The CDR3 consists of 14 residues. This chain's CDR3 is CASSFRGLTDTQYF. The CDR3 region has the DNA TGTGCCAGCAGCTTTAGAGGGCTAACAGATACGCAGTATTTT.

This clonotype was counted only a few times. At one of its ends the junction is not consistent with the germline gene, which may arise from a read error. The rearrangement joins TRBV12-3 or TRBV12-4 to TRBJ1-1; D remains unclear. The CDR3 length is 13 residues. The chain's CDR3 is CASSLSGNAEAFF. The CDR3, as DNA: TGTGCCAGCAGTTTATCGGGGAACGCTGAAGCTTTCTTT.

The rearrangement uses TRBV7-3 and TRBJ2-1; 7 bases are shared with TRBD2. This CDR3 has 14 amino acids. Germline values: CDR1 SGHTA, CDR2 FQGTGA. The trim removed 5 bases at V and 8 bases at J, leaving 9 bases unmatched. The CDR3 sequence is CASSGGLVVDEQFF. CDR3 nucleotide sequence: TGTGCCAGCAGCGGAGGACTAGTAGTAGATGAGCAGTTCTTC.

In regard to this clonotype: No conserved phenylalanine or tryptophan ends this CDR3, so it is likely a read error. The gene calls are TRBV6-5 and TRBJ2-1, with TRBD2 as a possible D gene (6 bases). Germline lookup yields CDR1 MNHEY and CDR2 SVGAGI. The CDR3 runs to 15 residues. Trimming removed 5 bases at V and 10 bases at J, with 21 bases between. The chain's CDR3 is CASSTRDRRAYEQFL. CDR3 nucleotides: TGTGCCAGCAGTACTAGAGACCGGAGGGCCTACGAGCAGTTCTTA.